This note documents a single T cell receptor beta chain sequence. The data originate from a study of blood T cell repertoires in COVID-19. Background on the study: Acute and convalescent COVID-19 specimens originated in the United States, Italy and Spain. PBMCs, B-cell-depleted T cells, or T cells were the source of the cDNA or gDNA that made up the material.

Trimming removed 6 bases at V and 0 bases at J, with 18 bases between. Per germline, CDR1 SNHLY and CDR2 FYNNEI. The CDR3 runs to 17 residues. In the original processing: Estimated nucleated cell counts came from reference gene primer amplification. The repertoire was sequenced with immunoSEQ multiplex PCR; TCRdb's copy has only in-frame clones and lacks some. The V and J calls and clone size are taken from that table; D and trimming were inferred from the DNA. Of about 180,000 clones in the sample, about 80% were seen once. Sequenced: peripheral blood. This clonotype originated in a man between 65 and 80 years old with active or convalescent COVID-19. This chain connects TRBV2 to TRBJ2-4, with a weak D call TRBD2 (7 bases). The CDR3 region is CASRWTSGGIAKNIQYF. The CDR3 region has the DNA TGTGCCAGCAGGTGGACATCGGGGGGCATAGCCAAAAACATTCAGTACTTC.